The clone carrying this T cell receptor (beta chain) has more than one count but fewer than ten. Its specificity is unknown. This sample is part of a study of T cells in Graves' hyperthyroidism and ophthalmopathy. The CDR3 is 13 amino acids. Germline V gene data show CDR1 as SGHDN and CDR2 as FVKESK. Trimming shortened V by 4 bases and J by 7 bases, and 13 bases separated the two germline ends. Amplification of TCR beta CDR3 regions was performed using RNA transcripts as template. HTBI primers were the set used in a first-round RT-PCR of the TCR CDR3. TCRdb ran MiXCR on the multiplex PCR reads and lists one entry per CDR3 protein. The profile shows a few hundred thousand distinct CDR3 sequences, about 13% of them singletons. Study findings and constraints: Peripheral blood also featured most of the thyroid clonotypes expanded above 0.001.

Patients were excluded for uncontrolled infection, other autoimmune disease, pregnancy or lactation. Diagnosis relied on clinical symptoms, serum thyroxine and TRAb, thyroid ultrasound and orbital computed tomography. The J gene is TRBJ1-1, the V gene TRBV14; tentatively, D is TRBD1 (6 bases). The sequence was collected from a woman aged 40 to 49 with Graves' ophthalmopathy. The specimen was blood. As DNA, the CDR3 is TGTGCCAGCAGCCGGCGAGGGGGGTATGAAGCTTTCTTT. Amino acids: CASSRRGGYEAFF.